This paragraph covers one TCR beta chain sequence. Antigen: not known. One entry per CDR3 protein, called by TCRdb with MiXCR from the reads. The sample holds over 300,000 distinct CDR3 sequences, more than 9% seen once. J was trimmed by 2 bases and V by 5 bases; bases with no gene match: 5. Germline CDR1 SGHNT, CDR2 YENEEA. CDR3 length equals 16 residues. These data originate in a study of T cell repertoires in cytomegalovirus infection. The wider study: Indicated by public TCR beta signatures were CMV infection and matching HLA type.

Findings and limits, study-wide: The study found HLA-C-restricted CMV-specific TCR beta clonotypes dominating the ex vivo response. Totalled public TCR beta family frequency picked out people who carried CMV plus the relevant HLA.

This TCR derives from a human donor in good health (CMV status not recorded). Some clones in this sample may be carry-over from other donors' samples. Sequencing was done on a sample of PBMCs. The rearrangement joins TRBV11-3 to TRBJ2-2, with 10 bases that match TRBD1. The CDR3: CASSPRDRGNTGELFF. The CDR3 DNA sequence: TGTGCCAGCAGCCCGAGGGACAGGGGTAACACCGGGGAGCTGTTTTTT.